Reported below is one T cell receptor (beta chain). Antigen: not known. The V and J ends lost 3 bases and 2 bases, in that order; junction bases with no gene match: 10. This CDR3 is built from 16 residues. The germline CDR1 and CDR2 sequences are SGDLS and YYNGEE. The record originates from a study of cytomegalovirus exposure and HLA in healthy donors. Overall study results and limits: Most TCR sequences were seen very rarely across donors, but some public TCRs occurred in many.

PCR used 60 Vbeta primers and 13 Jbeta primers. Using immunoSEQ multiplex PCR, the repertoire was profiled, and TCRdb retains in-frame clones only, with some absent. The table records some 130,000 clones, around 81% of them present only once. Sequencing input: PBMCs. The V gene is TRBV9, the J gene TRBJ1-1; TRBD1 matches 7 bases. This receptor was obtained from a man aged 18-30 years in good health and CMV-seronegative. The CDR3 DNA reads as TGTGCCAGCAGCGCGAGAACGGGACAGAAAAACACTGAAGCTTTCTTT. Its protein product is CASSARTGQKNTEAFF.